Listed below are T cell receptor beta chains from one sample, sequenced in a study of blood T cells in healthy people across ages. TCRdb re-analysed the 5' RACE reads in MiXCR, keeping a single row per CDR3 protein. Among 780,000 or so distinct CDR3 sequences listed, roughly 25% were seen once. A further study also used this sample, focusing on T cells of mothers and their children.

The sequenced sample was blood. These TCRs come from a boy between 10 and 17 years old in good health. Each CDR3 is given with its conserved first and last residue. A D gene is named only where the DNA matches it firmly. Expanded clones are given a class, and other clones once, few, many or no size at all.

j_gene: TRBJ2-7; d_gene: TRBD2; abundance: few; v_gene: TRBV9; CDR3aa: CASSPPGRELGEQYF; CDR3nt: TGTGCCAGCAGCCCCCCTGGGCGGGAGTTAGGCGAGCAGTACTTC
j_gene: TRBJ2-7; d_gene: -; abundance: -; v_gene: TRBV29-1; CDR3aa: CSVEDSASWQYF; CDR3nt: TGCAGCGTTGAAGATTCCGCAAGTTGGCAGTACTTC
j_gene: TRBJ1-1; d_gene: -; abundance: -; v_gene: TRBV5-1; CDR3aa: CASSPFYGYTEAFF; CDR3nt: TGCGCCAGCAGCCCCTTTTATGGGTACACTGAAGCTTTCTTT
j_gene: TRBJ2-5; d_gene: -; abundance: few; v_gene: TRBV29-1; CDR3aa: CSVNMGAQETQYF; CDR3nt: TGCAGCGTGAACATGGGGGCACAAGAGACCCAGTACTTC
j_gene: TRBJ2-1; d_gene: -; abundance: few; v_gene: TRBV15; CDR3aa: CATSSPRGAGAHEEQFF; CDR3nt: TGTGCCACCAGCAGTCCCCGAGGGGCAGGGGCCCATGAGGAGCAGTTCTTC
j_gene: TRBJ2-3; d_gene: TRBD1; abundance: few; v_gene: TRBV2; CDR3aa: CASRTGTGIYTQYF; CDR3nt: TGTGCCAGCAGGACCGGGACAGGCATCTATACGCAGTATTTT
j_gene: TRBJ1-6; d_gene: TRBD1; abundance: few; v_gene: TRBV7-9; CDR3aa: CASTEGQGESPLHF; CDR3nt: TGTGCCAGCACCGAAGGACAGGGGGAGTCACCCCTCCACTTT
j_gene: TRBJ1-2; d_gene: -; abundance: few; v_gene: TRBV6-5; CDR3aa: CASSAPGAGYGYTF; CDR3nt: TGTGCCAGCAGTGCCCCAGGGGCTGGCTATGGCTACACCTTC
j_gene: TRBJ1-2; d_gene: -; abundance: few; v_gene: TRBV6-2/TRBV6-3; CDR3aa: CASSYLTGYGYTF; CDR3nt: TGTGCCAGCAGTTACCTTACGGGCTATGGCTACACCTTC
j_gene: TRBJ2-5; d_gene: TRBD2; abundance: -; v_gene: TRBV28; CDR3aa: CASSSGLAGASQETQYF; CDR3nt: TGTGCCAGCAGCTCTGGCCTAGCGGGGGCCTCCCAAGAGACCCAGTACTTC
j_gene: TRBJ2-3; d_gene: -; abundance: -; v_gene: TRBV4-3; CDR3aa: CASSQDRGGTDTQYF; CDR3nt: TGCGCCAGCAGCCAAGATAGGGGAGGCACAGATACGCAGTATTTT
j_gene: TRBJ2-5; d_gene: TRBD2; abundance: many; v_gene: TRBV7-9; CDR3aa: CASSPPGGETQYF; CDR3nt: TGCGCCAGCAGCCCCCCGGGGGGAGAGACCCAGTACTTC
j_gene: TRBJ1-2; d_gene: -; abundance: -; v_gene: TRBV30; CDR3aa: CAWSEQGNLGYTF; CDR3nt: TGTGCCTGGAGTGAACAGGGAAATTTGGGCTACACCTTC
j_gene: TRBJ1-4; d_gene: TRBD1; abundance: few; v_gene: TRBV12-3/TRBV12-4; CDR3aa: CASSPRQGDNEKLFF; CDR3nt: TGTGCCAGCAGCCCTCGACAGGGAGATAATGAAAAACTGTTTTTT
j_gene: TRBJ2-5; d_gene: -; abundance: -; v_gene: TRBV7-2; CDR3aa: CASSSTRKETQYF; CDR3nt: TGTGCCAGCAGCTCTACACGGAAAGAGACCCAGTACTTC
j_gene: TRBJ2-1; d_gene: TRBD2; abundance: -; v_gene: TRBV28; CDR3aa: CASSTPSVLAGGGDEQFF; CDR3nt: TGTGCCAGCAGTACGCCGAGTGTGTTAGCGGGAGGTGGGGATGAGCAGTTCTTC
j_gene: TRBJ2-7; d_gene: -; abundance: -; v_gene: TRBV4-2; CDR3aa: CAGSQGTDAYEQYF; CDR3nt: TGTGCCGGCAGCCAAGGAACGGACGCCTACGAGCAGTACTTC
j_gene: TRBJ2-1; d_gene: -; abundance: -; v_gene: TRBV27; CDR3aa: CASSSLSQAWLPQGNEQFF; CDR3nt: TGTGCCAGCAGTTCCCTAAGCCAGGCCTGGCTTCCCCAGGGGAATGAGCAGTTCTTC
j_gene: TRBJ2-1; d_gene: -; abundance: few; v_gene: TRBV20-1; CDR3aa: CSAIDSKSYNEQFF; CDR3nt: TGCAGTGCTATCGACTCGAAGTCCTACAATGAGCAGTTCTTC
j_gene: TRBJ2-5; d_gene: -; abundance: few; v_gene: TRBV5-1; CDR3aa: CASSDVGRETQYF; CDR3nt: TGCGCCAGCAGTGATGTCGGAAGGGAGACCCAGTACTTC
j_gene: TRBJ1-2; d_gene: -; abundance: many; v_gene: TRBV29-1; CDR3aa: CSVEGLYGYTF; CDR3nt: TGCAGCGTTGAGGGACTCTATGGCTACACCTTC
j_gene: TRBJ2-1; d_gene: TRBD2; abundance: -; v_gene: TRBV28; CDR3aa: CASSLLILAGKFEQFF; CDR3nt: TGTGCCAGCAGTTTATTGATACTAGCGGGGAAATTTGAGCAGTTCTTC
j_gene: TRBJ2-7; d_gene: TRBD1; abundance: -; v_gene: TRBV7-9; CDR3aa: CASSTWDRDYEQYF; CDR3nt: TGTGCCAGCAGCACCTGGGACAGGGACTACGAGCAGTACTTC
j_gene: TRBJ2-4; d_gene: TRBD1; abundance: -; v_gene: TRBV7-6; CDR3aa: CASSVPGQGPSGNGNIQYF; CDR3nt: TGTGCCAGCAGCGTACCGGGACAGGGGCCGAGCGGGAACGGTAACATTCAGTACTTC
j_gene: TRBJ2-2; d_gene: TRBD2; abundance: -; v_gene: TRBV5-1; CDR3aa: CASSLQAGSLTGELFF; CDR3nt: TGCGCCAGCAGCTTGCAAGCGGGGTCGCTAACCGGGGAGCTGTTTTTT
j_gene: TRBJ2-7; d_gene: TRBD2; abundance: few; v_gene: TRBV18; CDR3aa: CASQAGAVYEQYF; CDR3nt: TGTGCCAGCCAAGCGGGAGCCGTCTACGAGCAGTACTTC
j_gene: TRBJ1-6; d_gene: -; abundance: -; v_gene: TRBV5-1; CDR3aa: CASSFGTNNSPLHF; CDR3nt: TGCGCCAGCAGCTTCGGGACAAACAATTCACCCCTCCACTTT
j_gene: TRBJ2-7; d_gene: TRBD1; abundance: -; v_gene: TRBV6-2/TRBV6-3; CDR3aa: CASRNRPGQGAWTGYEQYF; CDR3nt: TGTGCCAGCAGGAATCGACCGGGACAGGGGGCATGGACTGGCTACGAGCAGTACTTC
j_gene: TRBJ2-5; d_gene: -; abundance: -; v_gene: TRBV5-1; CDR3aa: CASSPQLGSETQYF; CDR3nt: TGCGCCAGCAGCCCCCAGCTAGGTTCAGAGACCCAGTACTTC
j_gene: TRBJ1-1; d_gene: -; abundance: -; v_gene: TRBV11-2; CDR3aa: CASSLGSWLGVTEAFF; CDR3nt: TGTGCCAGCAGCTTAGGGTCCTGGCTCGGGGTCACTGAAGCTTTCTTT
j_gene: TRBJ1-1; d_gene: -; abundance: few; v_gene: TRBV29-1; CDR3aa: CSVLLGSNTEAFF; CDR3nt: TGCAGCGTTCTTCTAGGCAGTAACACTGAAGCTTTCTTT
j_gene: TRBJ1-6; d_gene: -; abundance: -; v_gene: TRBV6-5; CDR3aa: CASSYSQEGSPLHF; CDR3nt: TGTGCCAGCAGTTACTCCCAGGAGGGGTCACCCCTCCACTTT
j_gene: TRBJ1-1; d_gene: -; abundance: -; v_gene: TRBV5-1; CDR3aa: CASSGPGSMNIEAFF; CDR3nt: TGCGCCAGCAGCGGTCCAGGGAGCATGAACATTGAAGCTTTCTTT
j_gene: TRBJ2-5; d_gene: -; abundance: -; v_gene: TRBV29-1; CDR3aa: CGVDSGLQETQYF; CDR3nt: TGCGGCGTTGATTCGGGATTACAAGAGACCCAGTACTTC
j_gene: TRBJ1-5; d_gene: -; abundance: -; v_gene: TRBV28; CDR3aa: CACTSLWTENQPQHF; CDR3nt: TGTGCCTGCACGAGTCTTTGGACAGAGAATCAGCCCCAGCATTTT
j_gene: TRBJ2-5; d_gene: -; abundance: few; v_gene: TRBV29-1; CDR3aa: CSVSATGSAETQYF; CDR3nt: TGCAGCGTAAGCGCAACAGGGTCGGCGGAGACCCAGTACTTC
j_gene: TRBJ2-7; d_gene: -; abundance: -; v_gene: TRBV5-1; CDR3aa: CASSPGGGGYEQYF; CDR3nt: TGCGCCAGCAGCCCCGGAGGGGGAGGCTACGAGCAGTACTTC
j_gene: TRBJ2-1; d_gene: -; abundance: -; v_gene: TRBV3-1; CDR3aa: CASSQGGLARSNEQFF; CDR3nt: TGTGCCAGCAGCCAAGGGGGCCTAGCGAGGTCCAATGAGCAGTTCTTC
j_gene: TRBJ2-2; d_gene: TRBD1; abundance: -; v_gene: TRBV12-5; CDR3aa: CASGGQGGGELFF; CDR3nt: TGTGCTAGTGGGGGACAGGGCGGCGGGGAGCTGTTTTTT
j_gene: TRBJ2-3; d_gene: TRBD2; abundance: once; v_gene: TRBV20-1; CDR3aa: CSAIERGRTDTQYF; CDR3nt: TGCAGTGCTATAGAGCGGGGTCGCACAGATACGCAGTATTTT
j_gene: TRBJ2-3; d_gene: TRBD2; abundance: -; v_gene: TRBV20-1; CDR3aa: CSAPTSGSPVGTDTQYF; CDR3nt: TGCAGTGCACCGACTAGCGGGAGCCCAGTGGGCACAGATACGCAGTATTTT
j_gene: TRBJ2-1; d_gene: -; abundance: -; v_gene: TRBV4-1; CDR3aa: CASSSSDDYNEQFF; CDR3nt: TGCGCCAGCAGCTCGAGTGACGACTACAATGAGCAGTTCTTC
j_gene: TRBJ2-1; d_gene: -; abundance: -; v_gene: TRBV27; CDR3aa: CASRRGPSPEQFF; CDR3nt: TGTGCCAGCAGGAGAGGGCCTTCACCCGAGCAGTTCTTC
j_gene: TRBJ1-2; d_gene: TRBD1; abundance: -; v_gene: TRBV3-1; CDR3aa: CASSNANRGENYGYTF; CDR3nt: TGTGCCAGCAGCAACGCGAACAGGGGAGAGAACTATGGCTACACCTTC
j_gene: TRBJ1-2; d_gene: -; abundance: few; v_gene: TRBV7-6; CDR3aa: CASSLDSNGFGYTF; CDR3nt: TGTGCCAGCAGCTTAGACAGCAACGGCTTTGGCTACACCTTC
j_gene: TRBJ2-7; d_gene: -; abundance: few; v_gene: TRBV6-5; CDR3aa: CASSYAVIGGEQYF; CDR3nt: TGTGCCAGCAGTTACGCGGTCATCGGCGGGGAGCAGTACTTC
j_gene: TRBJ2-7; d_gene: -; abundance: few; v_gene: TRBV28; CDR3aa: CASSLVDDYEQYF; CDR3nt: TGTGCCAGCAGCCTAGTAGACGACTACGAGCAGTACTTC
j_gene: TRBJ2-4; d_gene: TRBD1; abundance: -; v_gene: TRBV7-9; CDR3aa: CASSVNIRDRGDIQYF; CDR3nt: TGTGCCAGCAGCGTGAATATTAGGGACAGGGGAGACATTCAGTACTTC
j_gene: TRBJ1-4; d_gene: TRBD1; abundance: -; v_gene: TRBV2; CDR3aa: CASERRDRGRIGEKLFF; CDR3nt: TGTGCCAGCGAACGCCGGGACAGGGGGCGCATTGGTGAAAAACTGTTTTTT
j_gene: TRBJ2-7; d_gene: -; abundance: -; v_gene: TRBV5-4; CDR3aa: CASSFGTYHPYEQYF; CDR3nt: TGTGCCAGCAGCTTTGGGACATATCATCCCTACGAGCAGTACTTC
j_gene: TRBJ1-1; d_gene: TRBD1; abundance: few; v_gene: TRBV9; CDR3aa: CASSETGDTEAFF; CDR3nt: TGTGCCAGCAGCGAGACAGGGGACACTGAAGCTTTCTTT
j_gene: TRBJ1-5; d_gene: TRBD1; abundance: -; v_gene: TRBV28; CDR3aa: CASRNRGPQPQHF; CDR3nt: TGTGCCAGCAGAAACAGGGGGCCTCAGCCCCAGCATTTT
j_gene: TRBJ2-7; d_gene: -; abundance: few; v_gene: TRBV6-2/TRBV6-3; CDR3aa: CASRPNRAGVYEQYF; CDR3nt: TGTGCCAGCAGACCCAACAGGGCTGGCGTTTACGAGCAGTACTTC
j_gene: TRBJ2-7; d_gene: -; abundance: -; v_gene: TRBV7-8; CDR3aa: CASRITGTSAYEQYF; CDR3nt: TGTGCCAGCAGGATAACCGGGACAAGTGCCTACGAGCAGTACTTC
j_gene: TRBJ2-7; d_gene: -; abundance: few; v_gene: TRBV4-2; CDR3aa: CASSQVKGSTYEQYF; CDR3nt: TGTGCCAGCAGCCAAGTTAAGGGGAGTACCTACGAGCAGTACTTC
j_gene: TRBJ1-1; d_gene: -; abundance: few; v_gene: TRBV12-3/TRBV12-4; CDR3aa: CASSYTGFVTGF; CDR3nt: TGTGCCAGCAGTTATACAGGGTTCGTGACTGGTTTT
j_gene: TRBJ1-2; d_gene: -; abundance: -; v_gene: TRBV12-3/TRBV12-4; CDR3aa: CASSAGGGGYGYTF; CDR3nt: TGTGCCAGCAGTGCCGGGGGGGGCGGATATGGCTACACCTTC